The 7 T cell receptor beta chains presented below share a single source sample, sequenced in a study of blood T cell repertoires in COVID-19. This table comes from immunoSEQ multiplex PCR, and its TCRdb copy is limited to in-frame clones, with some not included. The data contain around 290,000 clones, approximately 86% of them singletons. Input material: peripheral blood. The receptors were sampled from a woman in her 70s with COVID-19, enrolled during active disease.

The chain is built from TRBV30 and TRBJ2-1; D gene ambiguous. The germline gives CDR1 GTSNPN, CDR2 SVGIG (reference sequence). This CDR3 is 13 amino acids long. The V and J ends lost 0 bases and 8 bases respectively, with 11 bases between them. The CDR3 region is CAWSVRVNDEQFF. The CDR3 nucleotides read TGTGCCTGGAGTGTAAGAGTGAACGATGAGCAGTTCTTC.

The CDR3 DNA is TGTGCCTGGCTTACTAGCGGGGTATCGTCGGTCGGCGCGCAGTATTTT. It yields the protein CAWLTSGVSSVGAQYF. V is TRBV30 and J is TRBJ2-3, with 10 bases identical to TRBD2. The CDR3 consists of 16 residues. Trimming removed 5 bases from V and 10 bases from J; junction bases left unmatched: 18. Germline CDR1 reads GTSNPN; CDR2 reads SVGIG (reference sequence).

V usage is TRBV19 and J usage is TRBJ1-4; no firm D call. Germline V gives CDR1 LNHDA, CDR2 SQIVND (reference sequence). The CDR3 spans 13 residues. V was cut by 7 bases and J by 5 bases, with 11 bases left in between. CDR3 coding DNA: TGTGCCAGTACCACGGTCGGGAATGAAAAACTGTTTTTT. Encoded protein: CASTTVGNEKLFF.

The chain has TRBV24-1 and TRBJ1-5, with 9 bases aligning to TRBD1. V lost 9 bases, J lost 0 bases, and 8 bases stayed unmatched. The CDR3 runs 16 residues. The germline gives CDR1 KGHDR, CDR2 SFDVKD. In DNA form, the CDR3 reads TGTGCCACCTCGGCCGGGACAGGGTATAGCAATCAGCCCCAGCATTTT. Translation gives CATSAGTGYSNQPQHF.

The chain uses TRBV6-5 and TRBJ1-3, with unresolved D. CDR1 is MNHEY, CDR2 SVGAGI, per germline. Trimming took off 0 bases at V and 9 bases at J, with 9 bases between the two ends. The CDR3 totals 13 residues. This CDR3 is CASSYSTGSTIYF. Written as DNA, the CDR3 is TGTGCCAGCAGTTACTCGACCGGGAGCACCATATATTTT.

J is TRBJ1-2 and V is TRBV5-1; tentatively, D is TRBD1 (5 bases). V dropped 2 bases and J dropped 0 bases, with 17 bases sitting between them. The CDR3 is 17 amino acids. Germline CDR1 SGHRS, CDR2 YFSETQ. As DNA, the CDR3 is TGCGCCAGCAGCTTACGTTCAGGGTCGATAACTAACTATGGCTACACCTTC. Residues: CASSLRSGSITNYGYTF.

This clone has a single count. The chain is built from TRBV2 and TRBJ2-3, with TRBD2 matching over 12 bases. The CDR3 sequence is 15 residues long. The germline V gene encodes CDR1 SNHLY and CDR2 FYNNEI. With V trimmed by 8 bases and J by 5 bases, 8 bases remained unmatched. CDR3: CASSLAGGARDTQYF. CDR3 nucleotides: TGTGCCAGCTCCCTAGCGGGGGGGGCCCGAGATACGCAGTATTTT. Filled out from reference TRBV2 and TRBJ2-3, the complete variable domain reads EPEVTQTPSHQVTQMGQEVILRCVPISNHLYFYWYRQILGQKVEFLVSFYNNEISEKSEIFDDQFSVERPDGSNFTLKIRSTKLEDSAMYFCASSLAGGARDTQYFGPGTRLTVL.